The entry below gives a single T cell receptor beta chain sequence along with its context. Its matching antigen is unknown. This entry comes from a study of shared clonotypes between healthy human individuals. Whole-study findings and limits: Clonotypes which were not shared had lower generation probabilities than clonotypes that all four donors shared.

TCRdb's copy holds only in-frame clones and misses some; the assay was immunoSEQ multiplex PCR. The repertoire holds a few million clones, with about 92% as singletons. In germline, CDR1 is LGHNA, CDR2 YNFKEQ. The CDR3 has 16 amino acids. Trimming cost V 0 bases and J 3 bases; bases outside gene matches: 3. Sequencing was carried out using naive CD4+ T cells sorted from blood. Specified subset: CD45RA+ positively selected. The receptor's source is a man between 18 and 35 years old in good health. V and J are TRBV4-2 and TRBJ2-1, with 9 bases matching TRBD2. The CDR3 here is CASSQEGGGVYNEQFF. CDR3 DNA sequence: TGTGCCAGCAGCCAAGAAGGCGGGGGGGTCTACAATGAGCAGTTCTTC.